Sequencing of this T cell receptor beta chain was carried out in a study of monozygotic twins with inflammatory bowel disease. Nested PCRs of approximately 17 and 9 cycles, two in total, were run on TCRalpha and TCRbeta cDNA. TCRdb reprocessed the 5' RACE reads and stores each CDR3 protein as one record, lacking DNA. The sample totals some 440,000 distinct CDR3 sequences. Whole blood served as the source of total RNA, and no T cell sorting took place. Sequencing input: blood. This receptor was identified in a human donor with ulcerative colitis or Crohn's disease, or a healthy co-twin of an affected twin (not recorded which).

The CDR3 here is CASRTSPGLETQYF. The chain uses TRBV6-2 or TRBV6-3 and TRBJ2-5; TCRdb's D gene call, TRBD2, goes unchecked for lack of DNA. CDR1 is MNHEY, CDR2 SVGEGT, per germline. The CDR3 extends over 14 amino acids.